The 13 T cell receptor beta chains below all came from one sample that was sequenced in a study of blood T cells in healthy people across ages. Primers used in a second PCR of roughly 6 to 11 cycles were a sample-barcoded 5' primer and a J-beta primer mix. TCRdb reanalysed the 5' RACE reads using MiXCR and keeps one entry per CDR3 protein. This sample has 700,000 to 850,000 distinct CDR3 sequences, with 53% found just once. The specimen was blood. All receptors derive from a man at least 80 years old in good health.

V is TRBV20-1 and J is TRBJ1-4, with D perhaps TRBD1 (5 bases). Between the trimmed V and J ends, which lost 0 bases and 4 bases, there was a span of 12 bases. Germline V gene lookup returns CDR1 DFQATT and CDR2 SNEGSKA (reference sequence). CDR3 length: 15 residues. In DNA, the CDR3 is TGCAGTGCTAGAGATGGGGCAGGGCGTAATGAAAAACTGTTTTTT. It encodes CSARDGAGRNEKLFF.

J is TRBJ1-4 and V is TRBV20-1, with D possibly being TRBD1 (5 bases). The CDR3 loop spans 12 amino acids. Germline CDR1 and CDR2: DFQATT and SNEGSKA (reference sequence). V dropped 8 bases and J dropped 7 bases, with 14 bases sitting between them. CDR3 in DNA: TGCAGTCAAAGGGGAAGGGGTGAAAAACTGTTTTTT. Protein: CSQRGRGEKLFF.

The rearrangement links TRBV19 to TRBJ1-4; a weak D match, TRBD1 (5 bases). The germline gives CDR1 LNHDA, CDR2 SQIVND (reference sequence). The CDR3 has 16 amino acids. V lost 4 bases to trimming and J lost 6 bases, with 18 bases between them. The CDR3 reads CASSTAQGMMDEKLFF. The CDR3 nucleotides are TGTGCCAGTAGTACCGCGCAGGGTATGATGGATGAAAAACTGTTTTTT.

The genes are TRBV6-5 and TRBJ2-4; D is undetermined. The J call is doubtful: the DNA matches TRBJ2-7 better. This CDR3 has 12 amino acids. From germline, CDR1 is MNHEY and CDR2 SVGAGI. The CDR3 spells CASKRKGYEQYF. The CDR3 nucleotides read TGTGCCAGCAAGAGAAAGGGCTACGAGCAGTACTTC.

This clonotype has more than one count but fewer than ten. CDR3 in amino acids: CASSLREILHEQYF. CDR3 DNA sequence: TGCGCCAGCAGCTTGCGGGAAATTCTCCACGAGCAGTACTTC. The genes are TRBV5-1 and TRBJ2-7; tentatively, D is TRBD2 (5 bases). Trimming stripped 1 base from V and 5 bases from J, with 13 bases between. Germline lookup yields CDR1 SGHRS and CDR2 YFSETQ. The CDR3 covers 14 residues.

There are a few counts of this clonotype. This chain uses TRBV5-1 with TRBJ2-5; D remains unclear. The DNA end lines up better with TRBJ2-7; the J call may be wrong. CDR1 is SGHRS, CDR2 YFSETQ, per germline. CDR3 length: 14 amino acids. CDR3: CASSLREDLREQYF. DNA for the CDR3: TGCGCCAGCAGCTTGAGGGAAGATCTCCGCGAGCAGTACTTC.

This clonotype was detected only once. CDR3 region: CASSTLRRGLEQYF. The CDR3, as DNA: TGTGCCAGCAGTACCTTACGGCGCGGGCTGGAGCAGTACTTC. V gene TRBV6-2 or TRBV6-3 combines with J gene TRBJ2-5; maybe TRBD2 (5 bases). The V gene's germline CDR1 is MNHEY and CDR2 SVGEGT. This CDR3 is built from 14 residues. The V end lost 5 bases, the J end lost 11 bases, and 21 bases lay between the germline ends.

This clonotype was seen a few times. The chain carries TRBV6-1 and TRBJ2-1; TRBD1 matches at 7 bases. The CDR3 consists of 13 residues. Germline assignment: CDR1 MNHNS and CDR2 SASEGT. J lost 9 bases, V lost 6 bases, and 8 bases had no gene match. CDR3 nucleotides: TGTGCCAGCAGGGACAGGCAAGCCGGTGAGCAGTTCTTC. Residues: CASRDRQAGEQFF.

In this sample, this clonotype turned up a few times. The J gene is TRBJ2-1, the V gene TRBV12-3 or TRBV12-4, with a tentative D call TRBD2 (6 bases). CDR3 length: 13 residues. V dropped 4 bases and J dropped 8 bases, with 12 bases sitting between them. The CDR3 DNA sequence: TGTGCCAGCAGTTCTACTAGCAGACATGAGCAGTTCTTC. It translates to CASSSTSRHEQFF.

This clonotype was found a few times. This rearrangement joins TRBV6-6 to TRBJ2-7; 14 bases line up with TRBD2. Germline V gene data show CDR1 as MNHNY and CDR2 as SVGAGI (reference sequence). This CDR3 is 14 amino acids long. Trimming took 7 bases from V and 9 from J; bases not matched to a gene: 8. The CDR3 coding sequence is TGTGCCAGCACCCCACCGGGACTAGCGGGAGTGCAGTACTTC. It yields the protein CASTPPGLAGVQYF.

The chain uses TRBV6-6 and TRBJ2-5; TRBD1 matches 8 bases. Trimming at V came to 2 bases and at J to 2 bases, leaving 7 bases not matched to a gene. CDR1 and CDR2 (germline): MNHNY, SVGAGI (reference sequence). The CDR3 spans 16 residues. The CDR3 bases are TGTGCCAGCAGTTACACCCGGACAGGGCGACAAGAGACCCAGTACTTC. This translates into CASSYTRTGRQETQYF.

The chain combines TRBV9 with TRBJ2-3; possibly TRBD1 or TRBD2 for D (5 bases each). Germline V gene sequence: CDR1 SGDLS, CDR2 YYNGEE. The CDR3 extends over 13 amino acids. Deletions cut 5 bases from V and 14 bases from J, with 21 bases between. The chain's CDR3 is CASSVNGGTYAYF. The CDR3 coding sequence is TGTGCCAGCAGTGTCAATGGGGGAACATACGCGTATTTT.

This clonotype has just one count. The chain is built from TRBV20-1 and TRBJ1-2; TRBD1 agrees at 11 bases. Germline V gives CDR1 DFQATT, CDR2 SNEGSKA (reference sequence). CDR3 length equals 19 residues. Germline trimming cut 5 bases from V and 0 bases from J; bases unmatched to any gene: 17. The CDR3 loop is CSAGPPLGTGGRPNYGYTF. CDR3 DNA: TGCAGTGCTGGGCCGCCCTTAGGGACAGGGGGGCGACCTAACTATGGCTACACCTTC.